This T cell receptor (beta chain) is from a study of OX40 agonist ivuxolimab in advanced cancers. With respect to the entire study: Ivuxolimab was a fully human IgG2 agonistic monoclonal antibody targeting the costimulatory receptor OX40 (CD134). The paper reports the monotherapy dose-escalation portion (N of about 54 patients) of the phase I ivuxolimab trial. The point of sequencing TCRbeta in the periphery was to test whether ivuxolimab changed TCR sequence diversity and drove clonal T-cell expansion. Intravenous ivuxolimab was administered to patients every 2 weeks at six dose levels: 0.01, 0.1, 0.3, 1.5, 3 and 10 mg/kg. Patients were allowed to have had prior anti-PD-1, anti-PD-L1 or anti-CTLA-4 therapy, and approximately 40% of the dose-escalation patients had previously received checkpoint inhibitors. Of the roughly 50 dose-escalation patients, hepatocellular carcinoma was present in 19, melanoma in roughly 15, renal cell carcinoma in 9 and head and neck cancer in 9. A male proportion of almost 85% and a mean age of around 60 years, ranging from roughly 23 to 79, were recorded for the dose-escalation cohort. Three dose-escalation patients achieved partial responses, one with hepatocellular carcinoma and two with cutaneous melanoma. Beyond this particular receptor, the publication reports: Which antigens the clonally expanded peripheral T cells were specific for was not determined. In partial responders in the 0.1-3.0 mg/kg groups, normalized peripheral clonal expansion was found to be among the lowest, especially among CD8+ T cells. On average, CD8+ T cells showed more expanded clones than CD4+ T cells after ivuxolimab. Low levels of normalized T-cell clonal expansion were also seen in some patients who did not respond. Clonal expansion of both CD4+ and CD8+ blood T cells was observed from baseline to week 6 at doses 0.1 to 3.0 mg/kg.

To sequence the TCRbeta CDR3 region, genomic DNA was isolated from the sorted cells. The immunoSEQ Assay was used to sequence the TCRbeta CDR3 regions. What TCRdb holds here is the immuneACCESS table cut down to in-frame rearrangements. Part of the clones is not present; checked against another copy, under half of the missing clones reflect an unresolved V gene, and the others are unexplained. Here the sample has approximately 58,000 clones; about 79% occur a single time. Roughly 1.5% of the sample lies in the top ten. Only a few counts were recorded for this clone. The antigen it binds to is not known. No much larger clone exists at a distance of one base, and base qualities are not known. Patients with autoimmune disease history or receiving systemic immunosuppression were excluded from the trial. Peripheral blood for TCR sequencing was collected from all dose cohorts at baseline, on cycle 4 day 1, and on cycle 7 day 1. Samples were obtained from an open-label, multicenter, first-in-human phase I dose-escalation trial of ivuxolimab. Adults with locally advanced or metastatic melanoma, renal cell, hepatocellular, or head and neck squamous cell carcinoma were enrolled in the trial. Before TCR sequencing, CD4+ T cells and CD8+ T cells from peripheral blood were sorted into separate populations.

The CDR3 has 18 amino acids, counting the end cysteine and phenylalanine. Only the CDR3 portion is preserved as DNA: 54 bases, with reading frame beginning at the first base. CDR1 and CDR2 were assigned from the germline V gene as SGHDT and YYEEEE. V is cut back by 4 bases and J by 2 bases, with 13 bases in the junction unmatched. The chain is assembled from TRBV5-6 and TRBJ2-2; 8 bases in the junction line up with TRBD2. This clonotype originated in an adult with an advanced solid tumor such as melanoma, head and neck, liver or kidney cancer. Source: CD4+ or CD8+ T cells sorted from blood, taken in a trial of the OX40 agonist ivuxolimab. The encoded CDR3 is CASSELAGTHRNTGELFF. The DNA reads as follows: TGTGCCAGCAGCGAATTAGCGGGGACACACCGAAACACCGGGGAGCTGTTTTTT.